The rows below give T cell receptor beta chains drawn from one sample of a study of PD-L1 blockade in urothelial cancer. Sequencing used immunoSEQ multiplex PCR; TCRdb keeps in-frame clones, though not all of them. The sample consists of 35,000 to 55,000 clones, roughly four fifths of them appearing once. The sequenced sample was PBMCs, obtained around atezolizumab (anti-PD-L1) treatment. These receptors came from a man aged 60 to 69 with urothelial cancer. The CDR3 runs from the conserved cysteine through the conserved F or W. Each record gives: CDR3 length, V gene, CDR3 protein.

length: 12
V: TRBV28
CDR3: CASRSLVYEQYF

length: 11
V: TRBV28
CDR3: CASSRTGWYTF

length: 21
V: TRBV15
CDR3: CATSRDGEGTGGFSGANVLTF

length: 18
V: TRBV5-1
CDR3: CASSRAGTGKLMNTEAFF

length: 13
V: TRBV6-1
CDR3: CASNPVTGYEQYF

length: 12
V: TRBV6-1
CDR3: CATQGPLEKQYF

length: 16
V: TRBV15
CDR3: CATSAPHGGTNEKLFF

length: 14
V: TRBV6-1
CDR3: CASSNRDNNQPQHF

length: 16
V: TRBV5-5
CDR3: CASSPYNVFTYNEQFF

length: 18
V: TRBV5-1
CDR3: CASSPRGTGGPRPYEQYF

length: 17
V: TRBV7-2
CDR3: CASSPLAAAGPWTEAFF

length: 13
V: TRBV9
CDR3: CASSPRGVDEQFF

length: 12
V: TRBV19
CDR3: CASSGGRIGYTF

length: 15
V: TRBV28
CDR3: CASSLYNRGVNEQFF

length: 14
V: TRBV5-6
CDR3: CASSLIQGSYGYTF

length: 15
V: TRBV27
CDR3: CASRNGPPGNQPQHF

length: 13
V: TRBV11-2
CDR3: CASSLGARETQYF

length: 15
V: TRBV19
CDR3: CASSGGFSGANVLTF

length: 14
V: TRBV28
CDR3: CASSPTGLRAEAFF

length: 19
V: TRBV2
CDR3: CASSAPRIPTPPVTDTQYF

length: 13
V: TRBV6-1
CDR3: CASSDPRVSPLHF

length: 15
V: TRBV5-8
CDR3: CASSPDGQYQETQYF

length: 14
V: TRBV15
CDR3: CATSDRDRDYGYTF

length: 20
V: TRBV27
CDR3: CASSLGDITSGGKSSYEQYF

length: 16
V: TRBV11-3
CDR3: CASSPGSGATQETQYF

length: 15
V: TRBV4-2
CDR3: CASSGDRGGSYEQYF

length: 14
V: TRBV5-1
CDR3: CASRSTGQGYGYTF

length: 19
V: TRBV5-3
CDR3: CARSSYTSSGRNSYNEQFF

length: 15
V: TRBV19
CDR3: CASRDRGPGTDTQYF

length: 16
V: TRBV27
CDR3: CASSLYPGGGNQPQHF

length: 15
V: TRBV7-8
CDR3: CASSLDGDSRFEQFF

length: 12
V: TRBV6-1
CDR3: CASEGQVYEQYF

length: 18
V: TRBV4-3
CDR3: CASSSERGQFANTGELFF

length: 15
V: TRBV4-1
CDR3: CASSPWGGEIDTQYF

length: 15
V: TRBV4-2
CDR3: CASSQDGQPTQPQHF

length: 15
V: TRBV6-5
CDR3: CASSPGGVGNQPQHF

length: 11
V: TRBV5-1
CDR3: CASSRNTEAFF

length: 15
V: TRBV19
CDR3: CASLPGLASTDTQYF

length: 13
V: TRBV28
CDR3: CASTGQNTGELFF

length: 15
V: TRBV5-1
CDR3: CASSLESYGSRGYTF

length: 16
V: TRBV11-2
CDR3: CASSPQRTSGVNEQFF